The rows below give T cell receptor beta chains drawn from one sample of a study of beta chain features in type 1 diabetes. The protocol was immunoSEQ multiplex PCR, while the TCRdb copy is restricted to in-frame clones and leaves out a portion. The sample carries 350,000 to 450,000 clones, around 13% recorded once. Sequencing used naive CD4+ T cells from blood. These receptors were taken from a young man in good health. The CDR3 runs from the conserved cysteine through the conserved F or W. A D gene is named only where the DNA matches it firmly. Expanded clones are given a class, and other clones once, few, many or no size at all.

D: TRBD2; V: TRBV6-5; J: TRBJ2-3; size: -; CDR3: CASSRLLAADTQYF; DNA: TGTGCCAGCAGTAGACTACTAGCGGCAGATACGCAGTATTTT
D: TRBD1; V: TRBV18; J: TRBJ2-3; size: few; CDR3: CGTGQRTDTQYF; DNA: TGTGGCACGGGACAGCGCACAGATACGCAGTATTTT
D: -; V: TRBV30; J: TRBJ1-2; size: -; CDR3: CAWSTTGDHGYTF; DNA: TGTGCCTGGAGCACCACAGGAGACCATGGCTACACCTTC
D: TRBD2; V: TRBV10-3; J: TRBJ2-5; size: few; CDR3: CAISGTSGETQYF; DNA: TGTGCCATCAGTGGGACTAGCGGGGAGACCCAGTACTTC
D: -; V: TRBV18; J: TRBJ1-1; size: -; CDR3: CASSLRTGKGTEAFF; DNA: TGTGCCAGCTCACTACGAACAGGGAAGGGCACTGAAGCTTTCTTT
D: -; V: TRBV18; J: TRBJ2-3; size: -; CDR3: CASSPPGEWADTQYF; DNA: TGTGCCAGCTCACCACCTGGGGAGTGGGCAGATACGCAGTATTTT
D: TRBD2; V: TRBV23-1; J: TRBJ2-7; size: -; CDR3: CASRRSREGSWEQYF; DNA: TGCGCCAGCAGACGCTCCCGGGAGGGATCTTGGGAGCAGTACTTC
D: -; V: TRBV30; J: TRBJ1-1; size: few; CDR3: CAWSVTWTGTEAFF; DNA: TGTGCCTGGAGTGTAACTTGGACTGGTACTGAAGCTTTCTTT
D: -; V: TRBV19; J: TRBJ1-3; size: -; CDR3: CASSWASGNTIYF; DNA: TGTGCCAGTAGTTGGGCCTCTGGAAACACCATATATTTT
D: -; V: TRBV6-6; J: TRBJ2-7; size: few; CDR3: CASSYGPYEQYF; DNA: TGTGCCAGCAGTTACGGACCGTACGAGCAGTACTTC
D: -; V: TRBV7-9; J: TRBJ2-3; size: -; CDR3: CASSPRRGGTDTQYF; DNA: TGTGCCAGCAGCCCGCGCCGCGGGGGCACAGATACGCAGTATTTT
D: -; V: TRBV19; J: TRBJ1-2; size: -; CDR3: CASKPIEQGIYYGYTF; DNA: TGTGCCAGTAAACCTATCGAACAGGGAATTTACTATGGCTACACCTTC
D: -; V: TRBV18; J: TRBJ1-2; size: few; CDR3: CASSPGGNYGYTF; DNA: TGTGCCAGCTCACCAGGGGGTAACTATGGCTACACCTTC
D: -; V: TRBV5-6; J: TRBJ1-1; size: -; CDR3: CASSLGAGWETEAFF; DNA: TGTGCCAGCAGCTTGGGCGCAGGGTGGGAAACTGAAGCTTTCTTT
D: TRBD1; V: TRBV9; J: TRBJ2-5; size: few; CDR3: CASSVPGTGRYQETQYF; DNA: TGTGCCAGCAGCGTCCCCGGGACAGGACGCTACCAAGAGACCCAGTACTTC
D: TRBD2; V: TRBV7-3; J: TRBJ2-1; size: -; CDR3: CASSLTVAGGPLGQFF; DNA: TGTGCCAGCAGCCTGACTGTGGCGGGAGGGCCGTTAGGGCAGTTCTTC
D: -; V: TRBV7-9; J: TRBJ2-5; size: once; CDR3: CASSMQRGKETQYF; DNA: TGTGCCAGCAGCATGCAGAGGGGGAAAGAGACCCAGTACTTC
D: TRBD2; V: TRBV6-1; J: TRBJ2-5; size: -; CDR3: CASSPGLAEETQYF; DNA: TGTGCCAGCAGCCCGGGACTAGCGGAAGAGACCCAGTACTTC
D: -; V: TRBV29-1; J: TRBJ2-2; size: -; CDR3: CSVRDAGELFF; DNA: TGCAGCGTCCGAGATGCCGGGGAGCTGTTTTTT
D: -; V: TRBV7-9; J: TRBJ1-4; size: -; CDR3: CASSFDGRRNEKLFF; DNA: TGTGCCAGCAGCTTTGATGGAAGGAGGAATGAAAAACTGTTTTTT
D: TRBD1; V: TRBV5-4; J: TRBJ2-6; size: few; CDR3: CASSKTGTGANVLTF; DNA: TGTGCCAGCAGCAAGACAGGGACTGGGGCCAACGTCCTGACTTTC
D: -; V: TRBV5-1; J: TRBJ1-5; size: -; CDR3: CASSLDGGHQPQHF; DNA: TGCGCCAGCAGCCTTGACGGGGGTCATCAGCCCCAGCATTTT
D: -; V: TRBV29-1; J: TRBJ2-3; size: -; CDR3: CSVGGLSGTDTQYF; DNA: TGCAGCGTTGGGGGTCTCTCGGGCACAGATACGCAGTATTTT
D: -; V: TRBV7-9; J: TRBJ2-1; size: few; CDR3: CASSLMVPNEQFF; DNA: TGTGCCAGCAGCTTAATGGTCCCCAATGAGCAGTTCTTC
D: -; V: TRBV4-3; J: TRBJ2-7; size: few; CDR3: CASSQDKGPYEQYF; DNA: TGCGCCAGCAGCCAAGATAAGGGACCCTACGAGCAGTACTTC
D: -; V: TRBV9; J: TRBJ2-7; size: -; CDR3: CASSVDVRVKGRYEQYF; DNA: TGTGCCAGCAGCGTAGATGTAAGGGTTAAGGGTCGCTACGAGCAGTACTTC
D: TRBD2; V: TRBV30; J: TRBJ2-3; size: few; CDR3: CAWSGPGLVRSADTQYF; DNA: TGTGCCTGGAGTGGGCCGGGACTAGTTCGTAGCGCAGATACGCAGTATTTT
D: -; V: TRBV18; J: TRBJ2-7; size: -; CDR3: CASSPGGLYSYEQYF; DNA: TGTGCCAGCTCACCTGGGGGATTGTACTCCTACGAGCAGTACTTC
D: TRBD2; V: TRBV19; J: TRBJ2-3; size: few; CDR3: CASSEWTSFSTDTQYF; DNA: TGTGCCAGTAGTGAGTGGACTAGCTTCTCCACAGATACGCAGTATTTT
D: -; V: TRBV7-2; J: TRBJ2-2; size: few; CDR3: CASSLGPGNPGELFF; DNA: TGTGCCAGCAGCTTAGGACCCGGGAATCCCGGGGAGCTGTTTTTT
D: -; V: TRBV20-1; J: TRBJ2-7; size: -; CDR3: CSAPLRGEQYF; DNA: TGCAGTGCACCACTGAGGGGCGAGCAGTACTTC
D: TRBD2; V: TRBV19; J: TRBJ2-3; size: few; CDR3: CASLARGTTDTQYF; DNA: TGTGCCAGTCTAGCGCGGGGGACCACAGATACGCAGTATTTT
D: -; V: TRBV2; J: TRBJ2-2; size: -; CDR3: CASRIDRAGELFF; DNA: TGTGCCAGCAGGATAGACAGAGCCGGGGAGCTGTTTTTT
D: -; V: TRBV7-2; J: TRBJ2-3; size: few; CDR3: CASSYRVGDTQYF; DNA: TGTGCCAGCAGTTACAGGGTAGGAGATACGCAGTATTTT
D: -; V: TRBV5-4; J: TRBJ1-4; size: few; CDR3: CASSFDQGEKLFF; DNA: TGTGCCAGCAGCTTTGATCAGGGTGAAAAACTGTTTTTT
D: TRBD1; V: TRBV5-4; J: TRBJ1-5; size: -; CDR3: CASTAAQGAAQPQHF; DNA: TGTGCCAGCACCGCCGCACAGGGGGCAGCTCAGCCCCAGCATTTT
D: -; V: TRBV18; J: TRBJ1-6; size: -; CDR3: CASSPARVNSPLHF; DNA: TGTGCCAGCTCACCAGCTAGGGTAAATTCACCCCTCCACTTT
D: -; V: TRBV29-1; J: TRBJ2-7; size: few; CDR3: CSVVGVIGGEQYF; DNA: TGCAGCGTTGTTGGGGTAATCGGGGGCGAGCAGTACTTC
D: -; V: TRBV7-6; J: TRBJ1-1; size: -; CDR3: CASSGIGGSTEAFF; DNA: TGTGCCAGCAGCGGGATCGGAGGGTCCACTGAAGCTTTCTTT